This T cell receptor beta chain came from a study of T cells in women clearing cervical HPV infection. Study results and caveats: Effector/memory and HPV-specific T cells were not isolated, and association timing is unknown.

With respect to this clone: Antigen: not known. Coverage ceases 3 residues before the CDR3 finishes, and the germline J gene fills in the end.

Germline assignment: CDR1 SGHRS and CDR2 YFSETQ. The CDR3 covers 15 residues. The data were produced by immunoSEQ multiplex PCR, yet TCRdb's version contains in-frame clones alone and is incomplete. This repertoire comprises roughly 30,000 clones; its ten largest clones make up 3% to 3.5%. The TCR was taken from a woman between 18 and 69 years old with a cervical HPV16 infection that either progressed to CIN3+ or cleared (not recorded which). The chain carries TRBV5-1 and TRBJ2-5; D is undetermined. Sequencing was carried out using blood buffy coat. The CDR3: CASSLRRVNTDTQYF. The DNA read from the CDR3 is TGCGCCAGCAGCTTGCGTAGGGTAAACACAGATACC.